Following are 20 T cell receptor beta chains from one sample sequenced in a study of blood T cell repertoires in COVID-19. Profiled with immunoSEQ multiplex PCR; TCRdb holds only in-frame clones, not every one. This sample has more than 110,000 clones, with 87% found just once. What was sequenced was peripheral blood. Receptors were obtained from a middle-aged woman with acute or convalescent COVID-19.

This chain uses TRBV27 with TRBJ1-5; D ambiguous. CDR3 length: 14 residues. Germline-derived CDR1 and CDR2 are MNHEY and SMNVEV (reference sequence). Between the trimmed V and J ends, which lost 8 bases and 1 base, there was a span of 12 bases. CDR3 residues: CASWTRGSNQPQHF. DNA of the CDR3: TGTGCCAGCTGGACCCGGGGAAGCAATCAGCCCCAGCATTTT.

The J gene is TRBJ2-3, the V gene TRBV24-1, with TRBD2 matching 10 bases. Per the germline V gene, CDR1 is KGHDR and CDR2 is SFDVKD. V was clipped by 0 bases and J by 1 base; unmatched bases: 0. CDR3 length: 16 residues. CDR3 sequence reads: CATSDLSGGGTDTQYF. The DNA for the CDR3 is TGTGCCACCAGTGATTTGAGCGGGGGGGGCACAGATACGCAGTATTTT.

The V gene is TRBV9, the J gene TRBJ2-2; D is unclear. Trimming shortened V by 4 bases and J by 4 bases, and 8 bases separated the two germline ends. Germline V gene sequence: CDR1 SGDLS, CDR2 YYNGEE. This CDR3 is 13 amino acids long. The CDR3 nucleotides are TGTGCCAGCAGCCCCTCGGGCACCGGGGAGCTGTTTTTT. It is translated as CASSPSGTGELFF.

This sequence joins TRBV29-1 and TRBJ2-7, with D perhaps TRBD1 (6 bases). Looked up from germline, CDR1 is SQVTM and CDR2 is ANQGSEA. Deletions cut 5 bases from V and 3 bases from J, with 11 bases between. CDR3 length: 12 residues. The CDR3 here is CSVLDSDYEQYF. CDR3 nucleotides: TGCAGCGTTCTGGACAGCGACTACGAGCAGTACTTC.

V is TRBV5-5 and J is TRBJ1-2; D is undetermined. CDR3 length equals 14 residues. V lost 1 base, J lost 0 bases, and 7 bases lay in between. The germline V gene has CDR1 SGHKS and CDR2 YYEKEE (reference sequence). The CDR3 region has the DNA TGTGCCAGCAGCTTGCCGGGGACTAACTATGGCTACACCTTC. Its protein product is CASSLPGTNYGYTF.

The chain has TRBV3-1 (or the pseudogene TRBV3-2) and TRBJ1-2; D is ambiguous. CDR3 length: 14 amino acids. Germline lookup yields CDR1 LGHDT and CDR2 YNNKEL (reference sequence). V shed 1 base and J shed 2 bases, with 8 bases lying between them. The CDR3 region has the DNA TGTGCCAGCAGCCAAGGCGTGCTAAACTATGGCTACACCTTC. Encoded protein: CASSQGVLNYGYTF.

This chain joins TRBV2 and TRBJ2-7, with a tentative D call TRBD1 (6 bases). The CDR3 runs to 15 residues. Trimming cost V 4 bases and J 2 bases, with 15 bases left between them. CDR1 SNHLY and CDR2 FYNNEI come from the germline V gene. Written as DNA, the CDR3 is TGTGCCAGCAGTGCGGACAGTGTGTTAACCTACGAGCAGTACTTC. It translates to CASSADSVLTYEQYF.

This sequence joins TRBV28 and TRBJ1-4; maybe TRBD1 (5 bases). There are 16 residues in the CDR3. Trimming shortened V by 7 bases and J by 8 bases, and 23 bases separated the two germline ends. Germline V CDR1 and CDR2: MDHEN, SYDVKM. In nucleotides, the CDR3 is TGTGCCAGCACCCCCCAGGACACTTGGGGAGGAGAAAAACTGTTTTTT. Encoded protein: CASTPQDTWGGEKLFF.

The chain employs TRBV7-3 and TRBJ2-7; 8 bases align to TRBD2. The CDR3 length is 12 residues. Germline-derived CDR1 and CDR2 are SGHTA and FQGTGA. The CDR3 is CAREGFSYEQYF. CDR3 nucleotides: TGTGCACGGGAGGGCTTCTCCTACGAGCAGTACTTC.

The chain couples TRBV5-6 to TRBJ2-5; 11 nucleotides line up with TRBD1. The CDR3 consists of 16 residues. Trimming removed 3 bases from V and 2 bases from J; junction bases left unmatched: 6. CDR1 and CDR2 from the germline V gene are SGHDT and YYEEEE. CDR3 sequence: CASSWGTGGLQETQYF. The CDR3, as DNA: TGTGCCAGCAGCTGGGGGACAGGGGGGCTACAAGAGACCCAGTACTTC.

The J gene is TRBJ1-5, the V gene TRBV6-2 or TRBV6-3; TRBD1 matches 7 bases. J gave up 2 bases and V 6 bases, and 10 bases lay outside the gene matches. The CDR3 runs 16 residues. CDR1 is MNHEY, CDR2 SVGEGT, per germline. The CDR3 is CASSLSQGVGNQPQHF. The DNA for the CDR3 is TGTGCCAGCAGCCTCTCCCAGGGGGTTGGCAATCAGCCCCAGCATTTT.

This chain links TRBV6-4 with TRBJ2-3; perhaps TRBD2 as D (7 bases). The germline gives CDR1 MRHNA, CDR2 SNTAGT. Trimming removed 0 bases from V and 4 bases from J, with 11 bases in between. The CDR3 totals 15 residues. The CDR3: CASSDSGGAPDTQYF. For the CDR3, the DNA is TGTGCCAGCAGTGACTCGGGGGGGGCCCCAGATACGCAGTATTTT.

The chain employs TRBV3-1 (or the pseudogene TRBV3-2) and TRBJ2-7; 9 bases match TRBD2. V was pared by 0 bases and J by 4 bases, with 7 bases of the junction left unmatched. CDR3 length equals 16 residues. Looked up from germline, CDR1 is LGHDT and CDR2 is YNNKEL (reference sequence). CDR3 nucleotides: TGTGCCAGCAGCCAAGATCTGATAGCGGGGGTTTACGAGCAGTACTTC. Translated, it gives CASSQDLIAGVYEQYF.

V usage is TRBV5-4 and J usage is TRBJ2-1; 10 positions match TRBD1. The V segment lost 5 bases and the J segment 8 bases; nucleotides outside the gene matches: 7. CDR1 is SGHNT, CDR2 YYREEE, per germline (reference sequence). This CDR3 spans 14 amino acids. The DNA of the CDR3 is TGTGCCAGCAGGCGACAGGGGGCTAGGGATGAGCAGTTCTTC. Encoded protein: CASRRQGARDEQFF. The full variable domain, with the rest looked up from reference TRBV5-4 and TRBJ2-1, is ETGVTQSPTHLIKTRGQQVTLRCSSQSGHNTVSWYQQALGQGPQFIFQYYREEENGRGNFPPRFSGLQFPNYSSELNVNALELDDSALYLCASRRQGARDEQFFGPGTRLTVL.

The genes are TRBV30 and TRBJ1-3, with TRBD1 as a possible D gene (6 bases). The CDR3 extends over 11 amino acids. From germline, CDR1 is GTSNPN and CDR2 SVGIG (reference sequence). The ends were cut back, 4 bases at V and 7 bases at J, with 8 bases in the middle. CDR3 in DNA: TGTGCCTGGAACAGGGCGAACACCATATATTTT. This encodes CAWNRANTIYF.

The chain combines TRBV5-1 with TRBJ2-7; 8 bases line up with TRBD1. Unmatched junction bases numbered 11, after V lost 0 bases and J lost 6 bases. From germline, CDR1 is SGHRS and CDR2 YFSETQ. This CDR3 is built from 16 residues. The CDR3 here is CASSLVSAGGAAEQYF. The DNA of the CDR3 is TGCGCCAGCAGCTTGGTTTCGGCAGGGGGCGCGGCCGAGCAGTACTTC.

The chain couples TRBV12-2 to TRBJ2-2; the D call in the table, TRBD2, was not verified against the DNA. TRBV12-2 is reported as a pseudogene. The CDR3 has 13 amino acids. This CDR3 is CASPSPGSGELFF. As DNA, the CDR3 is TGTGCAAGTCCTAGCCCTGGGTCCGGGGAGCTGTTTTTT.

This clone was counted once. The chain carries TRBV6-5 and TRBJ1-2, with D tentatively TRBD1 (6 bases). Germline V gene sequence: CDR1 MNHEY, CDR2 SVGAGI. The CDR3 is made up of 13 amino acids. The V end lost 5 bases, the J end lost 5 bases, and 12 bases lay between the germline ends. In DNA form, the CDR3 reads TGTGCCAGCAGTCCCAGGGGTTGGTATGGCTACACCTTC. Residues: CASSPRGWYGYTF.

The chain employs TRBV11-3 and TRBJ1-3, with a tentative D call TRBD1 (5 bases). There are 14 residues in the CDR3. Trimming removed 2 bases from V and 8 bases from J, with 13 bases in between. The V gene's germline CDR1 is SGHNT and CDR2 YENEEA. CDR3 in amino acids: CASSLSPRVDTIYF. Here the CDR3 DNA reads TGTGCCAGCAGCTTATCCCCCAGGGTTGACACCATATATTTT.

The CDR3 is CARRPSGSAGELFF. CDR3 nucleotides: TGTGCCAGAAGACCTAGCGGGAGCGCCGGGGAGCTGTTTTTT. The J gene is TRBJ2-2, the V gene TRBV5-3; 10 bases are a match to TRBD2. TRBV5-3 is recorded as an ORF, its role being uncertain. V lost 5 bases to trimming and J lost 6 bases; unmatched junction nucleotides: 4. The CDR3 has 14 residues.